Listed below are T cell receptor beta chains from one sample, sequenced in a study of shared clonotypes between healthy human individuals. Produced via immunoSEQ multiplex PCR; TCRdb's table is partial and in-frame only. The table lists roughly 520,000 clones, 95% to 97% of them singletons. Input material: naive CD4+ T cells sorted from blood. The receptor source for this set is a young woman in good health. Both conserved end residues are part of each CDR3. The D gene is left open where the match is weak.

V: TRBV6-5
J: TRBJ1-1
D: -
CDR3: CASSYSKMAGAFF
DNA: TGTGCCAGCAGTTACTCGAAAATGGCTGGAGCTTTCTTT

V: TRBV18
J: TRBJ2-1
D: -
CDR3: CASSPPDPGGDEQFF
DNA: TGTGCCAGCTCACCACCGGACCCCGGGGGCGATGAGCAGTTCTTC

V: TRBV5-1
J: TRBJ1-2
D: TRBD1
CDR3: CASSHPGGMANYGYTF
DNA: TGCGCCAGCAGCCACCCAGGGGGGATGGCTAACTATGGCTACACCTTC

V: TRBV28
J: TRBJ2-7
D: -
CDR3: CASSLSIGAYEQYF
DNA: TGTGCCAGCAGTTTGAGTATAGGGGCCTACGAGCAGTACTTC

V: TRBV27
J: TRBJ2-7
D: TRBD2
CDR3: CASSSPGLAGISYEQYF
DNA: TGTGCCAGCAGTTCCCCCGGACTAGCGGGAATATCCTACGAGCAGTACTTC

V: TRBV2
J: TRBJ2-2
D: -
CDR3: CASSREGTGELFF
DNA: TGTGCCAGCAGTAGGGAAGGCACCGGGGAGCTGTTTTTT

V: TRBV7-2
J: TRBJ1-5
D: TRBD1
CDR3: CASSYTGGPQPQHF
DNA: TGTGCCAGCAGTTATACAGGGGGCCCCCAGCCCCAGCATTTT

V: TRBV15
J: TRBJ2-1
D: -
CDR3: CATSAHRESEQFF
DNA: TGTGCCACCAGCGCTCATAGAGAATCTGAGCAGTTCTTC

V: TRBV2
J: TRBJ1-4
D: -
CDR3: CASRAGQDGYEKLFF
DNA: TGTGCCAGCAGGGCCGGGCAGGATGGGTATGAAAAACTGTTTTTT

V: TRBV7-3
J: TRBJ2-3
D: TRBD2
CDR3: CASSLTPSGSTDTQYF
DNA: TGTGCCAGCAGTCTAACCCCTAGCGGTAGCACAGATACGCAGTATTTT

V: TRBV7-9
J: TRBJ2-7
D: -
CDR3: CASREGPGSSYEQYF
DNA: TGTGCCAGCCGCGAGGGGCCCGGTAGCTCCTACGAGCAGTACTTC

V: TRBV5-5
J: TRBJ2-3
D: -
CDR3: CASSPPRDSLTDTQYF
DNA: TGTGCCAGCAGCCCCCCCCGGGACTCACTCACAGATACGCAGTATTTT

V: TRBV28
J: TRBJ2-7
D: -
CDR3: CASSLRLLDEQYF
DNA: TGTGCCAGCAGTTTAAGACTTCTTGACGAGCAGTACTTC

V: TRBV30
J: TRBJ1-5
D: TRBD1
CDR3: CAWSVHIPGQGSNQPQHF
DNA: TGTGCCTGGAGTGTCCATATCCCGGGACAGGGAAGCAATCAGCCCCAGCATTTT

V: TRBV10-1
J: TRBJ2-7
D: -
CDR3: CASSDSTYEQYF
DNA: TGCGCCAGCAGTGACAGTACCTACGAGCAGTACTTC

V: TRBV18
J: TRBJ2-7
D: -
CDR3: CASSPGRGEQYF
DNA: TGTGCCAGCTCACCAGGAAGGGGCGAGCAGTACTTC

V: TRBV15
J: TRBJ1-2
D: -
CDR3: CATSRDRESNYGYTF
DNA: TGTGCCACCAGCAGAGATAGGGAATCTAACTATGGCTACACCTTC

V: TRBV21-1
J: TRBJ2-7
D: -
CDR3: CASSKVRKVHSYEQYF
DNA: TGTGCCAGCAGCAAAGTTAGGAAGGTACACTCCTACGAGCAGTACTTC

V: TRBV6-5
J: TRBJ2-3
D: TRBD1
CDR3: CASSYEGAGVSDTQYF
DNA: TGTGCCAGCAGTTACGAGGGGGCAGGGGTCTCAGATACGCAGTATTTT

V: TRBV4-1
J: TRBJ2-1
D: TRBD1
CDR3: CASSQLGGQGAFLDEQFF
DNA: TGCGCCAGCAGCCAATTAGGCGGGCAGGGGGCATTTCTCGATGAGCAGTTCTTC

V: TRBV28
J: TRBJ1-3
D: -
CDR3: CASRPTGTLSGNTIYF
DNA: TGTGCCAGCAGGCCGACAGGCACCCTCTCTGGAAACACCATATATTTT

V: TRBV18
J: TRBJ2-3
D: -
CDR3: CASSPRDSTDTQYF
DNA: TGTGCCAGCTCACCTAGGGACAGCACAGATACGCAGTATTTT